This T cell receptor beta chain came from a study of read filtering for tumor transcriptome and immune sequencing. Study background: TCR-mapped reads were about 3.5 to 10.27 million with IR-seq versus roughly 80 to 1273 with RNA-seq. Broader study findings: IR-seq captured clonotypes deeper and more reliably than RNA-seq. Correlation between methods rose after single-read clonotypes were removed.

This clonotype showed up many times. Its specificity is not known. This library used roughly 370 ng RNA and molecular barcoded adaptors spanning alpha/delta and beta/gamma chains. TCRdb fed the reads into MiXCR, producing one record per CDR3 protein. The sample has roughly 130,000 distinct CDR3 sequences, 10% to 15% seen once. The receptor's source is a donor over 35 with multiple myeloma. Sequenced input: a population of CD138-negative cells sorted from bone marrow.

The CDR3 protein is CASSLEPAGVPSNEQFF. For the CDR3, the DNA is TGCGCCAGCAGCTTGGAGCCCGCAGGCGTTCCATCGAATGAGCAGTTCTTC. The rearrangement uses TRBV5-1 and TRBJ2-1; D is undetermined. This CDR3 region has 17 residues. Germline values: CDR1 SGHRS, CDR2 YFSETQ. Trimming removed 0 bases at V and 7 bases at J, with 20 bases between.